These T cell receptor beta chains were read from a single sample in a study of blood T cell repertoires in COVID-19. TCRdb's table, derived via immunoSEQ multiplex PCR, lists solely in-frame clones and lacks some. The repertoire holds 60,000 to 90,000 clones, around 88% seen once, with under 5% in the top ten. The specimen was peripheral blood. These receptors all stem from a woman over 75 with active or convalescent COVID-19. The CDR3 runs from the conserved cysteine through the conserved F or W. The order of the fields is V gene, CDR3 protein.

v_call: TRBV3-1/TRBV3-2; cdr3_aa: CASSRWDSPETQYF
v_call: TRBV28; cdr3_aa: CASSLARVGASYNEQFF
v_call: TRBV28; cdr3_aa: CASSRQGARQPQHF
v_call: TRBV5-1; cdr3_aa: CASSPDSTSRQYF
v_call: TRBV7-2; cdr3_aa: CASSLVGTGDKETQYF
v_call: TRBV11-2; cdr3_aa: CASSLGAGYEQYF
v_call: TRBV19; cdr3_aa: CASKVGLFANEQFF
v_call: TRBV18; cdr3_aa: CASSSLVQEKLFF
v_call: TRBV14; cdr3_aa: CASSQDLGTRYEQFF
v_call: TRBV11-1; cdr3_aa: CASSFTSGGYEQYF
v_call: TRBV6-4; cdr3_aa: CASSDSIRGGEQFF
v_call: TRBV2; cdr3_aa: CASSLQRNRDTQYF
v_call: TRBV29-1; cdr3_aa: CSVELVQGGEKLFF
v_call: TRBV3-1/TRBV3-2; cdr3_aa: CASSRRGQGGYNEQFF
v_call: TRBV3-1/TRBV3-2; cdr3_aa: CASSPLYTASSYEQYF
v_call: TRBV7-2; cdr3_aa: CASRRQGLGAEQYF
v_call: TRBV3-1/TRBV3-2; cdr3_aa: CASSLWAGDEQYF
v_call: TRBV7-2; cdr3_aa: CASSLTGAHGETQYF
v_call: TRBV18; cdr3_aa: CASSTRQGAYEQYF
v_call: TRBV27; cdr3_aa: CASSWGDSGFYGYTF
v_call: TRBV30; cdr3_aa: CAWSLTGNGEKLFF
v_call: TRBV4-3; cdr3_aa: CASSQGREGWYGYTF
v_call: TRBV15; cdr3_aa: CATSRSGTVSYEQYF
v_call: TRBV3-1/TRBV3-2; cdr3_aa: CASSQDRSRMKETQYF
v_call: TRBV12-3/TRBV12-4; cdr3_aa: CASSLAGLFEQYF
v_call: TRBV27; cdr3_aa: CASSKQGADGELFF
v_call: TRBV5-1; cdr3_aa: CASSLGTSGQNEQFF
v_call: TRBV5-1; cdr3_aa: CASSPSRQVGETQYF
v_call: TRBV18; cdr3_aa: CASSPGQGNNYGYTF
v_call: TRBV19; cdr3_aa: CASSPGGGRTGWGEQFF
v_call: TRBV12-3/TRBV12-4; cdr3_aa: CASSLLLAHEQYF
v_call: TRBV4-1; cdr3_aa: CASSQDGSGGSTEAFF
v_call: TRBV28; cdr3_aa: CASSLSTSYEQYF
v_call: TRBV19; cdr3_aa: CASSTQGVNQPQHF
v_call: TRBV7-9; cdr3_aa: CASSFVQLGNEKLFF
v_call: TRBV7-9; cdr3_aa: CASSYGDRGGYSPLHF
v_call: TRBV18; cdr3_aa: CASSPSRGGQETQYF
v_call: TRBV6-1; cdr3_aa: CASSEGGAGDTEAFF
v_call: TRBV7-9; cdr3_aa: CASSAQGNTEAFF
v_call: TRBV18; cdr3_aa: CASSPRGDTQYF
v_call: TRBV30; cdr3_aa: CAWSAGDTEAFF
v_call: TRBV7-2; cdr3_aa: CASSLSSGGSAQYF
v_call: TRBV24-1; cdr3_aa: CATSDGRDEQYF
v_call: TRBV6-2/TRBV6-3; cdr3_aa: CASSEQGRHGYTF
v_call: TRBV7-9; cdr3_aa: CASSPSVADTQYF
v_call: TRBV5-8; cdr3_aa: CASSLDTGGFTDTQYF